The 6 T cell receptor beta chains below were found in one sample sequenced in a study of blood T cell repertoires in COVID-19. Profiled with immunoSEQ multiplex PCR; TCRdb holds only in-frame clones, not every one. The sample carries 150,000 to 200,000 clones, less than 90% recorded once. Sequenced sample: PBMCs or T cells enriched from blood (not recorded which). The receptors stem from a woman aged 50 to 60 who had recovered from COVID-19.

This clone was counted a few times. The chain combines TRBV23-1 with TRBJ2-7, with D maybe TRBD1 (6 bases). TRBV23-1 qualifies as an ORF whose function is uncertain. The CDR3 consists of 15 residues. The V gene lost 0 bases and the J gene lost 6 bases, with 15 bases spanning the gap. Here the CDR3 reads CASSQSLGRGGEQYV. The CDR3 DNA reads as TGCGCCAGCAGTCAATCCCTCGGCAGGGGTGGCGAGCAGTACGTC.

About this clone: The same CDR3 arises from other DNA sequences in this sample as well. The chain recombines TRBV12-3 or TRBV12-4 with TRBJ2-5; D may be TRBD2 (5 bases). This CDR3 has 13 residues. Trimming stripped 3 bases from V and 5 bases from J, with 10 bases between. The CDR3 here is CASSFGGGETQYF. CDR3 nucleotides: TGTGCCAGCAGTTTTGGAGGTGGGGAGACCCAGTACTTC.

V and J are TRBV28 and TRBJ1-1, with TRBD1 identical over 8 bases. This CDR3 is 15 amino acids long. V was pared by 5 bases and J by 1 base, with 6 bases of the junction left unmatched. In germline, CDR1 is MDHEN, CDR2 SYDVKM. This CDR3 reads CASSPGQAANTEAFF. The CDR3 nucleotides read TGTGCCAGCAGTCCGGGACAGGCCGCGAACACTGAAGCTTTCTTT.

The gene calls are TRBV27 and TRBJ1-1, with a weak D call TRBD1 (5 bases). The CDR3 consists of 14 residues. The V end was cut by 6 bases, the J end by 1 base, with 12 bases between. The germline V gene encodes CDR1 MNHEY and CDR2 SMNVEV (reference sequence). The CDR3 loop reads CASSPRQPNTEAFF. CDR3 sequence (DNA): TGTGCCAGCAGCCCTAGACAGCCGAACACTGAAGCTTTCTTT.

The V gene is TRBV19, the J gene TRBJ1-2, with 8 bases matching TRBD1. Germline V gene sequence: CDR1 LNHDA, CDR2 SQIVND (reference sequence). The CDR3 covers 14 residues. After removal of 2 bases from V and 3 bases from J, the junction contained 2 bases not matched to a gene. The chain's CDR3 is CASSIQGAYYGYTF. The DNA of the CDR3 is TGTGCCAGTAGTATACAGGGGGCATACTATGGCTACACCTTC. Together with reference TRBV19 and TRBJ1-2, the CDR3 gives the full variable domain: DGGITQSPKYLFRKEGQNVTLSCEQNLNHDAMYWYRQDPGQGLRLIYYSQIVNDFQKGDIAEGYSVSREKKESFPLTVTSAQKNPTAFYLCASSIQGAYYGYTFGSGTRLTVV.

This chain joins TRBV9 and TRBJ1-6; D is unclear. CDR3 length: 15 residues. V lost 0 bases to trimming and J lost 0 bases, with 4 bases between them. Germline-derived CDR1 and CDR2 are SGDLS and YYNGEE. The CDR3 region has the DNA TGTGCCAGCAGCGTAGCTAGCTCCTATAATTCACCCCTCCACTTT. Protein: CASSVASSYNSPLHF.